This T cell receptor (beta chain) was recorded in a study of T cell responses to AZD1222 COVID-19 vaccine. Study-wide findings and caveats: CD4 TCRs associated with vaccination spanned spike, dominating at 160-218 and 743-854. Sampling that yielded the repertoires occurred only after the peak T cell response. Once two AZD1222 doses were given, Spike-specific TCR breadth and depth went up.

The length of the CDR3 is 14 residues. V lost 1 base, J lost 2 bases, and 0 bases stayed unmatched. Germline V lookup: CDR1 MNHNS, CDR2 SASEGT. The sample holds one count of this clone. Its antigen is unknown. Repertoires were generated with immunoSEQ multiplex PCR, while TCRdb's copy carries only in-frame clones and drops some. The sample lists over 70,000 clones, around 90% occurring once. The chain carries TRBV6-1 and TRBJ2-7; 9 bases fit TRBD2. The sequence came from an adult in good health. The sequencing used peripheral blood, collected on day 0 of AZD1222 vaccination. The DNA of the CDR3 is TGTGCCAGCAGTGAAGGGACTAGCGCCTACGAGCAGTACTTC. Protein product: CASSEGTSAYEQYF.